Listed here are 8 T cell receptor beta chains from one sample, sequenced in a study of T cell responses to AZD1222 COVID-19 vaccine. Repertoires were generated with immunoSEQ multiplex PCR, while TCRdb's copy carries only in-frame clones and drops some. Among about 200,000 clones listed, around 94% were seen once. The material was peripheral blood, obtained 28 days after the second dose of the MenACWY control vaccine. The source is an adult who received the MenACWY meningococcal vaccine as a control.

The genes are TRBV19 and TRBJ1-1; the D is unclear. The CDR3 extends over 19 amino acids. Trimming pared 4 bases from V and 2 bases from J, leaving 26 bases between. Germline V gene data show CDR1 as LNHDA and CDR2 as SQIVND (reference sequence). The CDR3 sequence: CASSSAPPRKASLNTEAFF. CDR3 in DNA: TGTGCCAGTAGTAGCGCCCCTCCGAGGAAGGCGAGCCTTAACACTGAAGCTTTCTTT. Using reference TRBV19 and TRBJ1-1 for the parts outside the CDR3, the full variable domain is DGGITQSPKYLFRKEGQNVTLSCEQNLNHDAMYWYRQDPGQGLRLIYYSQIVNDFQKGDIAEGYSVSREKKESFPLTVTSAQKNPTAFYLCASSSAPPRKASLNTEAFFGQGTRLTVV.

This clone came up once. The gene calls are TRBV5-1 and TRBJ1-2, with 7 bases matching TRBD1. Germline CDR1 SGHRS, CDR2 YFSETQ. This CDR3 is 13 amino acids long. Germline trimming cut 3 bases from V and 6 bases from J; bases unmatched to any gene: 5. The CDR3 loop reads CASSYSGGDGYTF. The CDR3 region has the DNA TGCGCCAGCAGCTATTCAGGGGGGGATGGCTACACCTTC.

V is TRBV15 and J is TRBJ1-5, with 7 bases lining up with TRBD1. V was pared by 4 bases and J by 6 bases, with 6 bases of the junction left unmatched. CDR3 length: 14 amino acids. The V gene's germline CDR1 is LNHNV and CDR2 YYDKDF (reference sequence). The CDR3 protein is CATSNDRESQPQHF. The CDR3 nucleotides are TGTGCCACCAGCAACGACAGGGAAAGTCAGCCCCAGCATTTT. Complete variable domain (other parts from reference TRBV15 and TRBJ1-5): DAMVIQNPRYQVTQFGKPVTLSCSQTLNHNVMYWYQQKSSQAPKLLFHYYDKDFNNEADTPDNFQSRRPNTSFCFLDIRSPGLGDTAMYLCATSNDRESQPQHFGDGTRLSIL.

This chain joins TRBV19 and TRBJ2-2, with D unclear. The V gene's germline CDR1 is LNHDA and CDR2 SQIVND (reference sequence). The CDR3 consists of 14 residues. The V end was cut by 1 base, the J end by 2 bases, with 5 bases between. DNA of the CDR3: TGTGCCAGTAGTATAGTACAAAACACCGGGGAGCTGTTTTTT. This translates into CASSIVQNTGELFF. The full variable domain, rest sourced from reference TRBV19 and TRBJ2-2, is DGGITQSPKYLFRKEGQNVTLSCEQNLNHDAMYWYRQDPGQGLRLIYYSQIVNDFQKGDIAEGYSVSREKKESFPLTVTSAQKNPTAFYLCASSIVQNTGELFFGEGSRLTVL.

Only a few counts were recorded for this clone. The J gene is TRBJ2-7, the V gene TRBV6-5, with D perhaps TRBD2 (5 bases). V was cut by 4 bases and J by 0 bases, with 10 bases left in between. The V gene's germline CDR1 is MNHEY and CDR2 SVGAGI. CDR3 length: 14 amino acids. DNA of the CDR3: TGTGCCAGCAGTTGGACTGTTAGCTCCTACGAGCAGTACTTC. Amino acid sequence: CASSWTVSSYEQYF.

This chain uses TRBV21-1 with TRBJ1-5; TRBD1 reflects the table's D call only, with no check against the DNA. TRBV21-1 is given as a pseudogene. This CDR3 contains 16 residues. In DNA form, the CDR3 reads TGTGCCAGCAGCTACCGACAGGGTAGAGGCAATCAGCCCCAGCATTTT. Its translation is CASSYRQGRGNQPQHF.

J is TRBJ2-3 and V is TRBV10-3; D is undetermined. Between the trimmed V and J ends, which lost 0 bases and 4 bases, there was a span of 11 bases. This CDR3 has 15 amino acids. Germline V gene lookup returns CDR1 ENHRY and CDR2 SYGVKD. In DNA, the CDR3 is TGTGCCATCAGTGAGTCAACGGGCGGTGCAGATACGCAGTATTTT. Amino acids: CAISESTGGADTQYF.

The CDR3 loop reads CASSQPTSGTVKTQYF. The CDR3 bases are TGTGCCAGCAGCCAGCCTACTAGCGGGACGGTGAAGACCCAGTACTTC. This chain joins TRBV3-1 (or the pseudogene TRBV3-2) and TRBJ2-5, with 10 bases aligning to TRBD2. V lost 3 bases and J lost 6; bases outside the gene matches: 10. CDR1 and CDR2 from the germline V gene are LGHDT and YNNKEL (reference sequence). This CDR3 comprises 16 residues.